A selection of T cell receptor beta chains follows, all from one sample in a study of CD8 T cells in Susac syndrome. TCRdb re-analysed the immunoSEQ multiplex PCR reads in MiXCR, keeping a single row per CDR3 protein. This table holds about 200,000 distinct CDR3 sequences, over 85% found once. The specimen was CD4+ T cells from PBMCs. All receptors derive from a human donor in good health. The CDR3 runs from the conserved cysteine through the conserved F or W. The D gene is left open where the match is weak. The size field is filled for only some rows; it gives once, few, many or a size class.

>TRBV12-3/TRBV12-4|TRBD1|NA|TRBJ2-7
CASSVVGQGYEQYF
TGTGCCAGCAGTGTAGTGGGACAGGGCTACGAGCAGTACTTC
>TRBV20-1|NA|NA|TRBJ2-1
CSATRTGSATYNEQFF
TGCAGTGCTACCCGTACCGGGAGCGCGACCTACAATGAGCAGTTCTTC
>TRBV29-1|NA|NA|TRBJ1-2
CSVGNTIFYGSTSGYTF
TGCAGCGTGGGGAATACAATCTTCTATGGCTCCACTTCAGGCTACACCTTC
>TRBV12-3/TRBV12-4|NA|NA|TRBJ1-1
CASSRGFEAFF
TGTGCCAGCAGCAGGGGTTTTGAAGCTTTCTTT
>TRBV10-3|NA|NA|TRBJ1-2
CAISPPPDTHYGYTF
TGTGCCATCAGTCCTCCCCCGGACACGCACTATGGCTACACCTTC
>TRBV29-1|NA|NA|TRBJ2-7
CSTKTAGGSFEQYF
TGCAGCACCAAGACCGCAGGCGGGTCTTTCGAGCAGTACTTC
>TRBV20-1|NA|once|TRBJ2-7
CSAHKSVQYF
TGCAGTGCTCACAAAAGTGTGCAGTACTTC
>TRBV12-3/TRBV12-4|TRBD1|NA|TRBJ2-1
CASSLGGRDRTTDFYNEQFF
TGTGCCAGCAGTTTAGGGGGCCGGGACAGGACAACTGATTTCTACAATGAGCAGTTCTTC
>TRBV9|TRBD1|NA|TRBJ1-2
CASSPKGDRGNYGYTF
TGTGCCAGCAGCCCTAAAGGGGACAGGGGGAACTATGGCTACACCTTC
>TRBV30|TRBD1|once|TRBJ2-1
CAWRDRATYNEQFF
TGTGCCTGGAGGGACAGGGCCACCTACAATGAGCAGTTCTTC
>TRBV10-3|NA|NA|TRBJ2-1
CAIRGPSEQFF
TGTGCCATCAGGGGCCCCAGTGAGCAGTTCTTC
>TRBV9|NA|NA|TRBJ2-5
CASSVRPGEAQYF
TGTGCCAGCAGCGTACGGCCGGGTGAGGCCCAGTACTTC
>TRBV27|NA|NA|TRBJ2-2
CASKYTGELFF
TGTGCCAGCAAGTACACCGGGGAGCTGTTTTTT
>TRBV2|NA|NA|TRBJ2-3
CASSEGDRVRYF
TGTGCCAGCAGTGAAGGGGATCGTGTGCGGTATTTT
>TRBV29-1|NA|NA|TRBJ1-1
CSVGGPGGTEAFF
TGCAGCGTTGGTGGGCCTGGGGGCACTGAAGCTTTCTTT
>TRBV29-1|NA|NA|TRBJ1-3
CSGGLGNTIYF
TGCAGCGGGGGGCTTGGAAACACCATATATTTT
>TRBV20-1|NA|NA|TRBJ1-2
CSARLVGANYGYTF
TGCAGTGCTAGATTAGTAGGGGCTAACTATGGCTACACCTTC
>TRBV18|NA|NA|TRBJ1-1
CASSQGGDTEAFF
TGTGCCAGCTCACAGGGAGGCGACACTGAAGCTTTCTTT
>TRBV3-1|NA|NA|TRBJ2-2
CASSQVSRVNGELFF
TGTGCCAGCAGCCAAGTGTCACGGGTGAACGGGGAGCTGTTTTTT
>TRBV12-3/TRBV12-4|NA|NA|TRBJ1-1
CASSPGYSNTEAFF
TGTGCCAGCAGCCCCGGATACTCCAACACTGAAGCTTTCTTT
>TRBV6-5|TRBD2|NA|TRBJ2-5
CASKTSVKETQYF
TGTGCTTCGAAGACTAGCGTTAAAGAGACCCAGTACTTC
>TRBV18|NA|NA|TRBJ2-3
CASSPLIGATDTQYF
TGTGCCAGCTCACCGTTAATCGGGGCCACAGATACGCAGTATTTT
>TRBV27|NA|NA|TRBJ2-5
CASSPALGQRGETQYF
TGTGCCAGCAGTCCCGCCTTAGGACAGCGAGGCGAGACCCAGTACTTC
>TRBV12-3/TRBV12-4|NA|NA|TRBJ2-1
CASRRGSYNEQFF
TGTGCCAGCAGACGGGGCTCCTACAATGAGCAGTTCTTC
>TRBV29-1|NA|NA|TRBJ2-2
CSVLGTLNTGELFF
TGCAGCGTTCTCGGGACCCTGAACACCGGGGAGCTGTTTTTT